Each of the 7 T cell receptor beta chains below was sequenced from the same sample in a study of blood T cell repertoires in COVID-19. Clones were sequenced by immunoSEQ multiplex PCR, and TCRdb holds only the in-frame ones, with some missing. Of about 60,000 clones in the sample, about 87% were seen once. What was sequenced was peripheral blood. The receptors come from a man in his 60s with acute or convalescent COVID-19.

This chain's CDR3 is CASSSSVQGSPLHF. In DNA, the CDR3 is TGTGCCAGCAGCTCCTCGGTGCAGGGGTCACCCCTCCACTTT. This rearrangement joins TRBV7-2 to TRBJ1-6, with a possible D match to TRBD1 (6 bases). V lost 4 bases to trimming and J lost 10 bases, with 14 bases between them. The CDR3 loop spans 14 amino acids. Germline V gene data show CDR1 as SGHTA and CDR2 as FQGNSA.

This clone was counted once. This chain links TRBV5-5 with TRBJ1-1; D unclear. Trimming shortened V by 4 bases and J by 0 bases, and 10 bases separated the two germline ends. The CDR3 runs to 14 residues. Germline V gene lookup returns CDR1 SGHKS and CDR2 YYEKEE (reference sequence). The CDR3 nucleotides are TGTGCCAGCAGCCCACTCGCTTTGAACACTGAAGCTTTCTTT. Its translation: CASSPLALNTEAFF.

A word on this clone: The sample contains more than one DNA sequence encoding this CDR3. This chain uses TRBV6-5 with TRBJ1-1; tentatively, D is TRBD1 (6 bases). Germline loops: CDR1 MNHEY, CDR2 SVGAGI. The CDR3 contains 14 residues. Trimming took 2 bases from V and 0 from J, leaving 7 bases between them. The CDR3 loop is CASSYGQMNTEAFF. As DNA, the CDR3 is TGTGCCAGCAGTTACGGACAGATGAACACTGAAGCTTTCTTT.

This clone was detected once. The chain carries TRBV30 and TRBJ1-1; TRBD1 might be the D (6 bases). V lost 5 bases to trimming and J lost 4 bases, with 14 bases between them. The CDR3 extends over 13 amino acids. Germline values: CDR1 GTSNPN, CDR2 SVGIG (reference sequence). This CDR3 reads CAWEKGGATEAFF. As DNA, the CDR3 is TGTGCCTGGGAAAAGGGGGGGGCCACTGAAGCTTTCTTT.

The sample holds a few counts of this clone. J is TRBJ1-1 and V is TRBV19, with D maybe TRBD1 (6 bases). Trimming removed 5 bases at V and 4 bases at J, with 11 bases between. The CDR3 is 13 amino acids. CDR1 LNHDA and CDR2 SQIVND come from the germline V gene (reference sequence). CDR3 coding DNA: TGTGCCAGTAGTCCAGGGGACCTCACTGAAGCTTTCTTT. Residues: CASSPGDLTEAFF.

The rearrangement links TRBV11-3 to TRBJ2-7; 9 bases map to TRBD1. CDR1 is SGHNT and CDR2 is YENEEA in the germline V gene. Germline trimming cut 5 bases from V and 2 bases from J; bases unmatched to any gene: 7. The CDR3 spans 15 residues. CDR3: CASSRTGTGTYEQYF. For the CDR3, the DNA is TGTGCCAGCAGCCGGACCGGGACAGGGACCTACGAGCAGTACTTC.

The chain couples TRBV28 to TRBJ1-4, with 8 bases matching TRBD1. The CDR3 has 16 amino acids. The junction had 17 bases not matched to a gene; V was cut back by 3 bases and J by 14 bases. Germline V CDR1 and CDR2: MDHEN, SYDVKM. The CDR3 loop reads CASSLLPGQAGEGLFF. Written as DNA, the CDR3 is TGTGCCAGCAGTTTGCTCCCGGGACAGGCAGGCGAAGGGCTGTTTTTT.